This T cell receptor (beta chain) was sequenced for a study of cytomegalovirus exposure and HLA in healthy donors. Study-level information: Around 78 million unique TCRs, all from HLA-typed donors, were included in an early release of the data. Study-level points and caveats: Among TCR beta chains of equal frequency, HLA-associated ones were more clonally expanded in a later analysis. Previously analyzed data showed that most TCR beta V segments were productive at a frequency of about 90% or about 30%.

A multiplex PCR was run with 60 Vbeta primers and 13 Jbeta primers. As processed by the authors: In a later analysis, roughly 10 million of some 80 million unique beta chains occurred in at least two donors. The table came from immunoSEQ multiplex PCR; TCRdb's copy has only in-frame clones and leaves some out. The V and J calls and clone size are taken from that table; D and trimming were inferred from the DNA. The sample records 130,000 or so clones, 75% to 85% being singletons. This clone was recorded only once. The target antigen is unknown. The V end lost 2 bases, the J end lost 4 bases, and 11 bases lay between the germline ends. The CDR3 spans 13 residues. The germline V gene has CDR1 GTSNPN and CDR2 SVGIG (reference sequence).

V usage is TRBV30 and J usage is TRBJ1-2; no clear D. The sample consisted of PBMCs. The TCR comes from a male donor in good health and CMV-seronegative. CDR3 region: CAWSRTTGYGYTF. Here the CDR3 DNA reads TGTGCCTGGAGTCGGACTACTGGCTATGGCTACACCTTC.